This TCR beta chain was sequenced for a study of identical twins. Trimming took 6 bases from V and 0 from J; bases not matched to a gene: 3. The length of the CDR3 is 14 residues. Germline assignment: CDR1 ENHRY and CDR2 SYGVKD. This clonotype appeared many times. TCRdb reprocessed the 5' RACE reads via MiXCR and lists one record per CDR3 protein. The sample consists of about 280,000 distinct CDR3 sequences, more than 6.5% of them appearing once. In addition, the sample was reused for a study of yellow fever vaccine responses in identical twins.

Input material: memory (CD45RO+) T cells sorted from blood. The V call is TRBV10-3, the J call TRBJ2-7; TRBD1 matches 9 bases. The receptor's source is a woman under 30 in good health. Written as DNA, the CDR3 is TGTGCCATCAGCGCGGACAGGGGCTCCTACGAGCAGTACTTC. It yields the protein CAISADRGSYEQYF.